The 30 T cell receptor beta chains in this list originate from one sample, sequenced in a study of blood T cell repertoires in COVID-19. Some clones are missing from TCRdb's copy, which holds only in-frame ones; the method was immunoSEQ multiplex PCR. Of about 310,000 clones detected, about 87% appear once; the ten largest clones hold approximately 9%. What was sequenced was PBMCs or T cells enriched from blood (not recorded which). The receptor source for this set is a woman aged 18-35 years who had recovered from COVID-19.

This clone was seen a single time. The chain couples TRBV7-8 to TRBJ1-2, with 10 nucleotides matching TRBD1. The CDR3 contains 22 residues. The V segment lost 2 bases and the J segment 3 bases; nucleotides outside the gene matches: 24. CDR1 and CDR2 (germline): SGHVS, FQNEAQ. The CDR3 loop is CASSLFLFMASGTGDFDYGYTF. As DNA, the CDR3 is TGTGCCAGCAGCTTATTCCTCTTTATGGCCTCCGGGACAGGGGATTTCGACTATGGCTACACCTTC. Full variable domain (rest looked up from reference TRBV7-8 and TRBJ1-2): GAGVSQSPRYKVAKRGQDVALRCDPISGHVSLFWYQQALGQGPEFLTYFQNEAQLDKSGLPSDRFFAERPEGSVSTLKIQRTQQEDSAVYLCASSLFLFMASGTGDFDYGYTFGSGTRLTVV.

The rearrangement joins TRBV27 to TRBJ1-4; possible D gene TRBD1, 5 bases. V was trimmed by 5 bases and J by 5 bases, leaving 9 bases between them. This CDR3 contains 13 residues. Per the germline V gene, CDR1 is MNHEY and CDR2 is SMNVEV (reference sequence). Written as DNA, the CDR3 is TGTGCCAGCAGTAACCGGGGGAATGAAAAACTGTTTTTT. The encoded protein is CASSNRGNEKLFF.

This chain connects TRBV5-1 to TRBJ1-2; D call uncertain. The CDR3 extends over 15 amino acids. From germline, CDR1 is SGHRS and CDR2 YFSETQ. Trimming removed 0 bases from V and 0 bases from J, with 9 bases in between. The DNA of the CDR3 is TGCGCCAGCAGCTTGGACAGACCAACTAACTATGGCTACACCTTC. Translating it yields CASSLDRPTNYGYTF.

The CDR3 is CASSQGLNWSFDEQYF. The CDR3 bases are TGCGCCAGCAGCCAAGGACTTAACTGGTCTTTCGACGAGCAGTACTTC. The chain recombines TRBV4-3 with TRBJ2-7; D remains unclear. In germline, CDR1 is LGHNA, CDR2 YSLEER. The CDR3 length is 16 residues. With 1 base removed from V and 5 bases from J, the gap between germline ends came to 18 bases.

The rearrangement uses TRBV21-1 and TRBJ1-2. TRBV21-1 is classified as a pseudogene. The CDR3 has 12 amino acids. CDR3: CASDPKGDGYTF. In DNA, the CDR3 is TGTGCCAGCGACCCAAAGGGAGACGGCTACACCTTC.

The chain uses TRBV14 and TRBJ2-7, with a weak D call TRBD1 (6 bases). CDR3 size: 14 residues. Trimming took 3 bases from V and 4 from J, leaving 13 bases between them. Per germline, CDR1 SGHDN and CDR2 FVKESK. The CDR3: CASSQGHWDYEQYF. The CDR3, as DNA: TGTGCCAGCAGCCAGGGACACTGGGATTACGAGCAGTACTTC.

This clone came up once. CDR3 DNA: TGTGCCAGCGTGCGGGGCCAAGAGACCCAGTACTTC. Its translation: CASVRGQETQYF. This chain links TRBV2 with TRBJ2-5; maybe TRBD2 (6 bases). V lost 8 bases and J 1 base, leaving 8 bases between the germline ends. The CDR3 is 12 residues long. Germline CDR1 SNHLY, CDR2 FYNNEI.

J is TRBJ1-6 and V is TRBV5-6; D unclear. The germline V gene encodes CDR1 SGHDT and CDR2 YYEEEE. Trimming removed 2 bases at V and 10 bases at J, with 16 bases between. This CDR3 is 15 amino acids long. The CDR3, as DNA: TGTGCCAGCAGCTTTGGTACCGGGGATGGCTCACCCCTCCACTTT. Its protein is CASSFGTGDGSPLHF.

This chain links TRBV9 with TRBJ1-2, with 12 bases aligning to TRBD1. The V gene's germline CDR1 is SGDLS and CDR2 YYNGEE. The V and J ends lost 4 bases and 3 bases, in that order; junction bases with no gene match: 4. The CDR3 loop spans 15 amino acids. In DNA form, the CDR3 reads TGTGCCAGCAGCACAGGGACAGGGGGCGACTATGGCTACACCTTC. This encodes CASSTGTGGDYGYTF.

The chain employs TRBV10-3 and TRBJ2-2, with 10 bases that match TRBD2. J gave up 5 bases and V 3 bases, and 0 bases lay outside the gene matches. Looked up from germline, CDR1 is ENHRY and CDR2 is SYGVKD. This CDR3 is 14 amino acids long. The CDR3 DNA follows: TGTGCCATCAGTGAACTAGCGGGGACCGGGGAGCTGTTTTTT. Translating gives CAISELAGTGELFF.

The genes are TRBV5-6 and TRBJ2-3, with 9 bases identical to TRBD2. The CDR3 is made up of 17 amino acids. The germline V gene has CDR1 SGHDT and CDR2 YYEEEE. With 1 base clipped from V and 0 bases from J, the junction kept 6 bases outside the gene matches. The CDR3 DNA reads TGTGCCAGCAGCTTGCGGGCTAGCGGGAAAAGCACAGATACGCAGTATTTT. Protein product: CASSLRASGKSTDTQYF.

The chain employs TRBV4-2 and TRBJ1-1; no definite D call. V lost 1 base and J lost 4, with 22 bases in between. Per germline, CDR1 LGHNA and CDR2 YNFKEQ. The CDR3 has 18 amino acids. The CDR3 DNA reads as TGTGCCAGCAGCCAAGTCGTAAGAAACACCAGAACGATCACTGAAGCTTTCTTT. It is translated as CASSQVVRNTRTITEAFF.

CDR3 DNA sequence: TGTGCCAGTAGTAACGGACAGACCACTAATGAAAAACTGTTTTTT. It specifies CASSNGQTTNEKLFF. This chain links TRBV19 with TRBJ1-4; TRBD1 is a possible D gene (6 bases). The CDR3 length is 15 residues. Germline V gives CDR1 LNHDA, CDR2 SQIVND (reference sequence). V dropped 4 bases and J dropped 2 bases, with 11 bases sitting between them.

The V gene is TRBV29-1, the J gene TRBJ2-1; 9 bases align to TRBD1. The CDR3 spans 15 residues. Trimming removed 6 bases from V and 2 bases from J; junction bases left unmatched: 8. Germline CDR1 SQVTM, CDR2 ANQGSEA. CDR3 in DNA: TGCAGCGTAGACTCCCGGGACAGGGCCTACAATGAGCAGTTCTTC. Amino acid sequence: CSVDSRDRAYNEQFF.

The chain has TRBV28 and TRBJ1-1; unclear D gene. With 5 bases removed from V and 4 bases from J, the gap between germline ends came to 8 bases. The CDR3 is made up of 12 amino acids. Per the germline V gene, CDR1 is MDHEN and CDR2 is SYDVKM. CDR3: CASSTAGTEAFF. CDR3 coding DNA: TGTGCCAGCAGTACCGCCGGCACTGAAGCTTTCTTT. The variable domain in full, completed from reference TRBV28 and TRBJ1-1, reads DVKVTQSSRYLVKRTGEKVFLECVQDMDHENMFWYRQDPGLGLRLIYFSYDVKMKEKGDIPEGYSVSREKKERFSLILESASTNQTSMYLCASSTAGTEAFFGQGTRLTVV.

The V and J genes are TRBV7-7 and TRBJ2-3; 9 bases map to TRBD1. The CDR3 consists of 15 residues. Germline V lookup: CDR1 SSHAT, CDR2 FNYEAQ (reference sequence). V gave up 5 bases and J gave up 5 bases; unmatched junction bases: 8. This CDR3 reads CASSTGTGNIDTQYF. The CDR3 DNA reads as TGTGCCAGCAGCACCGGGACAGGGAACATAGATACGCAGTATTTT.

This chain joins TRBV9 and TRBJ1-2, with D unresolved. The CDR3 runs to 14 residues. Between the trimmed V and J ends, which lost 2 bases and 6 bases, there was a span of 14 bases. The germline V gene has CDR1 SGDLS and CDR2 YYNGEE. CDR3 DNA: TGTGCCAGCAGCGTGCAACCTTTTAGAGATGGCTACACCTTC. Translated: CASSVQPFRDGYTF.

Only one count was recorded for this clone. The V call is TRBV7-2, the J call TRBJ2-3; no firm D call. The germline V gene encodes CDR1 SGHTA and CDR2 FQGNSA. Trimming cost V 5 bases and J 1 base, with 13 bases left between them. The CDR3 sequence is 15 residues long. CDR3 sequence reads: CASSAQASRTDTQYF. CDR3 DNA: TGTGCCAGCAGCGCTCAGGCCAGCCGCACAGATACGCAGTATTTT.

This chain connects TRBV12-3 or TRBV12-4 to TRBJ1-1; 9 nucleotides align to TRBD1. The CDR3 covers 13 residues. V trimming: 3 bases; J trimming: 6 bases; junction bases outside the gene matches: 2. DNA of the CDR3: TGTGCCAGCAGTTTTTACAGGGGGCCTGAAGCTTTCTTT. Its protein product is CASSFYRGPEAFF.

V and J are TRBV30 and TRBJ1-2; 8 bases are shared with TRBD1. CDR1 GTSNPN and CDR2 SVGIG come from the germline V gene (reference sequence). The J segment lost 4 bases and the V segment lost 5 bases, leaving 3 bases of the junction unmatched. CDR3 length equals 12 residues. DNA of the CDR3: TGTGCCTGGCGACAGGGGATCTATGGCTACACCTTC. Amino acid sequence: CAWRQGIYGYTF.

This clone has a single count. The genes are TRBV18 and TRBJ2-7; D possibly corresponds to TRBD1 (6 bases). The CDR3 is made up of 12 amino acids. Germline CDR1 and CDR2: KGHSH and LQKENI. V was trimmed by 4 bases and J by 5 bases, leaving 9 bases between them. The chain's CDR3 is CASSQKGDEQYF. The CDR3 nucleotides read TGTGCCAGCTCACAAAAGGGGGACGAGCAGTACTTC.

In the case of this clone: Other DNA sequences in the same sample also yield this CDR3. This chain links TRBV5-4 with TRBJ2-3; perhaps TRBD2 as D (7 bases). Trimming cost V 0 bases and J 1 base, with 9 bases left between them. Germline values: CDR1 SGHNT, CDR2 YYREEE (reference sequence). The CDR3 consists of 15 residues. This CDR3 reads CASSLGGGGTDTQYF. CDR3 bases: TGTGCCAGCAGCTTGGGGGGGGGCGGCACAGATACGCAGTATTTT. Full variable domain (outside the CDR3, taken from reference TRBV5-4 and TRBJ2-3): ETGVTQSPTHLIKTRGQQVTLRCSSQSGHNTVSWYQQALGQGPQFIFQYYREEENGRGNFPPRFSGLQFPNYSSELNVNALELDDSALYLCASSLGGGGTDTQYFGPGTRLTVL.

The V gene is TRBV6-5, the J gene TRBJ1-2; possible D gene TRBD1, 5 bases. Trimming took off 4 bases at V and 8 bases at J, with 23 bases between the two ends. This CDR3 spans 16 amino acids. CDR1 is MNHEY, CDR2 SVGAGI, per germline. This CDR3 is CASSSPREAWGEGYTF. The CDR3 bases are TGTGCCAGCAGTTCCCCCAGGGAGGCTTGGGGTGAAGGCTACACCTTC.

This chain uses TRBV18 with TRBJ2-7, with 9 bases aligning to TRBD1. This CDR3 region has 13 residues. V trimming: 6 bases; J trimming: 4 bases; junction bases outside the gene matches: 4. Per the germline V gene, CDR1 is KGHSH and CDR2 is LQKENI. The CDR3, as DNA: TGTGCCAGCTCGGGGACAGGGATGTACGAGCAGTACTTC. Translating it yields CASSGTGMYEQYF. Looking up the rest from reference TRBV18 and TRBJ2-7 gives the full variable domain: NAGVMQNPRHLVRRRGQEARLRCSPMKGHSHVYWYRQLPEEGLKFMVYLQKENIIDESGMPKERFSAEFPKEGPSILRIQQVVRGDSAAYFCASSGTGMYEQYFGPGTRLTVT.

The rearrangement links TRBV11-2 to TRBJ2-1; D perhaps matches TRBD2 (5 bases). Germline V gives CDR1 SGHAT, CDR2 FQNNGV. There are 13 residues in the CDR3. Trimming removed 5 bases at V and 4 bases at J, with 9 bases between. Written as DNA, the CDR3 is TGTGCCAGCAGCGAAGCGGTGTACAATGAGCAGTTCTTC. It translates to CASSEAVYNEQFF. Filled out from reference TRBV11-2 and TRBJ2-1, the complete variable domain reads EAGVAQSPRYKIIEKRQSVAFWCNPISGHATLYWYQQILGQGPKLLIQFQNNGVVDDSQLPKDRFSAERLKGVDSTLKIQPAKLEDSAVYLCASSEAVYNEQFFGPGTRLTVL.

This rearrangement joins TRBV11-2 to TRBJ2-7; 7 bases match TRBD1. J gave up 2 bases and V 5 bases, and 6 bases lay outside the gene matches. The germline CDR1 and CDR2 sequences are SGHAT and FQNNGV. This CDR3 is built from 14 residues. For the CDR3, the DNA is TGTGCCAGCAGCCCGGGGACAGATACCTACGAGCAGTACTTC. This gives the protein CASSPGTDTYEQYF.

The V and J genes are TRBV9 and TRBJ1-4; 7 bases match TRBD1. CDR3 size: 15 residues. Germline-derived CDR1 and CDR2 are SGDLS and YYNGEE. J lost 5 bases, V lost 4 bases, and 8 bases had no gene match. CDR3 coding DNA: TGTGCCAGCAGCCCCCAGACAGGGAGAAATGAAAAACTGTTTTTT. Protein product: CASSPQTGRNEKLFF.

The chain uses TRBV3-1 (or the pseudogene TRBV3-2) and TRBJ2-3; the D is unclear. This CDR3 is built from 15 residues. With 4 bases removed from V and 0 bases from J, the gap between germline ends came to 11 bases. Per germline, CDR1 LGHDT and CDR2 YNNKEL (reference sequence). The CDR3 region is CASSRSSRSTDTQYF. The CDR3 nucleotides read TGTGCCAGCAGCCGGAGCTCCCGAAGCACAGATACGCAGTATTTT.

The genes are TRBV3-1 (or the pseudogene TRBV3-2) and TRBJ2-6, with 8 bases that match TRBD1. There are 16 residues in the CDR3. The J segment lost 3 bases and the V segment lost 6 bases, leaving 7 bases of the junction unmatched. Per germline, CDR1 LGHDT and CDR2 YNNKEL (reference sequence). The CDR3 DNA reads TGTGCCAGCAGACAATGGACAGGGATTGGGGCCAACGTCCTGACTTTC. This codes for CASRQWTGIGANVLTF.

The table lists this clone with a few counts. The V gene is TRBV20-1, the J gene TRBJ1-5; TRBD1 is a possible D gene (6 bases). Deletions cut 3 bases from V and 7 bases from J, with 10 bases between. In germline, CDR1 is DFQATT, CDR2 SNEGSKA (reference sequence). The CDR3 spans 12 residues. Here the CDR3 reads CSASQGGQPQHF. The CDR3 coding sequence is TGCAGTGCTAGTCAAGGGGGACAGCCCCAGCATTTT.